This T cell receptor beta chain was sequenced in a study of blood T cell repertoires in COVID-19. Sequenced by immunoSEQ multiplex PCR; TCRdb stores in-frame clones only, minus some. The sample records about 130,000 clones, 70% to 85% being singletons. The CDR3 has 15 residues. With V trimmed by 3 bases and J by 5 bases, 7 bases remained unmatched. From germline, CDR1 is SGHTA and CDR2 FQGNSA. The sequenced sample was peripheral blood. The source is a woman aged 50 to 60 with acute or convalescent COVID-19. J is TRBJ1-5 and V is TRBV7-2; 7 nucleotides line up with TRBD1. The CDR3 protein is CASSLKTGAYQPQHF. CDR3 nucleotides: TGTGCCAGCAGCTTGAAAACAGGGGCTTATCAGCCCCAGCATTTT.